This paragraph covers one T cell receptor (beta chain) sequence. Using immunoSEQ multiplex PCR, the repertoire was profiled, and TCRdb retains in-frame clones only, with some absent. The table shows 100,000 to 150,000 clones, with around nine tenths occurring only once. The data are from a study of blood T cell repertoires in COVID-19. About the study: Both acute and convalescent COVID-19 samples were obtained from the United States, Italy and Spain. In each case, the material was cDNA or gDNA derived from T cells, B-cell-depleted T cells, or PBMCs.

Trimming cost V 0 bases and J 2 bases, with 11 bases left between them. Germline assignment: CDR1 MNHEY and CDR2 SMNVEV (reference sequence). The CDR3 totals 15 residues. This receptor was identified in a woman older than 75 with acute or convalescent COVID-19. Sequencing was performed on peripheral blood. The chain is built from TRBV27 and TRBJ2-7; D unclear. This CDR3 reads CASSLSWHIAYEQYF. The DNA of the CDR3 is TGTGCCAGCAGTTTATCGTGGCATATTGCCTACGAGCAGTACTTC.